This entry lists 10 T cell receptor beta chains sequenced from one sample in a study (dated by TCRdb to the mid-2010s). The receptor library was made with RT-PCR. TCRdb lists the instrument as Illumina MiSeq. In TCRdb, the public reads were trimmed at Q25 with fastp and aligned with MiXCR, with productive beta chains retained. Here each entry gathers all rows of one CDR3 protein and keeps the most common genes and DNA. This sample holds about 680,000 distinct CDR3 sequences; approximately 15% were observed only once. The leading ten clones occupy roughly 3.6% of the sample. The sample taken for sequencing was memory CD4+ T cells from blood. All receptors come from a female donor in good health, serving as a healthy control.

This clonotype appeared many times. The V call is TRBV5-1, the J call TRBJ1-6, with D maybe TRBD1 (5 bases). The CDR3 has 15 residues. CDR1 SGHRS and CDR2 YFSETQ come from the germline V gene. Trimming shortened V by 1 base and J by 8 bases, and 13 bases separated the two germline ends. The CDR3 protein is CASSLKGESDSPLHF. The CDR3 nucleotides are TGCGCCAGCAGCTTGAAAGGGGAATCTGATTCACCCCTCCACTTT.

This clonotype was seen a few times. V is TRBV12-3 or TRBV12-4 and J is TRBJ2-7; 9 positions match TRBD1. The V and J ends lost 6 bases and 3 bases, in that order; junction bases with no gene match: 9. CDR3 length: 15 amino acids. The CDR3 sequence is CASRPRQGGIYEQYF. CDR3 in DNA: TGTGCCAGCAGACCCCGACAGGGGGGAATCTACGAGCAGTACTTC.

This clonotype appeared a few times. V usage is TRBV7-2 and J usage is TRBJ2-7, with 8 bases lining up with TRBD1. CDR1 is SGHTA, CDR2 FQGNSA, per germline. This CDR3 region has 15 residues. Trimming removed 6 bases from V and 2 bases from J; junction bases left unmatched: 9. The CDR3 here is CASRPGQGGTYEQYF. The CDR3 DNA reads TGTGCCAGCAGACCCGGACAGGGAGGAACCTACGAGCAGTACTTC. Full variable domain (outside the CDR3, taken from reference TRBV7-2 and TRBJ2-7): GAGVSQSPSNKVTEKGKDVELRCDPISGHTALYWYRQSLGQGLEFLIYFQGNSAPDKSGLPSDRFSAERTGGSVSTLTIQRTQQEDSAVYLCASRPGQGGTYEQYFGPGTRLTVT.

This clonotype came up once. In this CDR3 the conserved last residue, phenylalanine or tryptophan, is missing, so a read error is likely. The chain links TRBV20-1 to TRBJ2-3, with 10 bases aligning to TRBD1. CDR1 is DFQATT, CDR2 SNEGSKA, per germline (reference sequence). This CDR3 is built from 15 residues. V lost 5 bases and J lost 2; bases outside the gene matches: 7. Here the CDR3 reads CSAEGGQGLTDTQYL. In nucleotides, the CDR3 is TGCAGTGCTGAAGGGGGACAGGGGCTCACAGATACGCAGTATTTA.

The rearrangement joins TRBV3-1 to TRBJ1-1, with no clear D. The germline gives CDR1 LGHDT, CDR2 YNNKEL (reference sequence). Trimming took 2 bases from V and 3 from J, leaving 7 bases between them. This CDR3 spans 13 amino acids. The CDR3 sequence is CASSQLGDTEAFF. In DNA, the CDR3 is TGTGCCAGCAGCCAACTTGGGGACACTGAAGCTTTCTTT.

This sequence joins TRBV24-1 and TRBJ2-7, with 16 bases identical to TRBD2. The CDR3 totals 18 residues. The ends lost 4 bases at V and 4 bases at J; junction bases unmatched: 9. CDR1 is KGHDR and CDR2 is SFDVKD in the germline V gene. The CDR3 here is CATSENPGLAGGRYEQYF. As DNA, the CDR3 is TGTGCCACCAGTGAGAACCCGGGACTAGCGGGGGGGCGTTACGAGCAGTACTTC.

CDR3 nucleotide sequence: TGTGCCAGCAGCCAAGTCTCCGATTACTCTGGAAACACCATATATTTT. Translating it yields CASSQVSDYSGNTIYF. This chain joins TRBV3-1 and TRBJ1-3; D is unclear. The CDR3 is 16 amino acids. The germline CDR1 and CDR2 sequences are LGHDT and YNNKEL (reference sequence). Trimming removed 1 base at V and 0 bases at J, with 10 bases between.

The table lists this clonotype with many counts. V gene TRBV20-1 combines with J gene TRBJ1-5, with D possibly TRBD1 on 6 matching bases. V lost 6 bases, J lost 10 bases, and 19 bases lay in between. The germline CDR1 and CDR2 sequences are DFQATT and SNEGSKA (reference sequence). This CDR3 is 13 amino acids long. Here the CDR3 DNA reads TGCAGTGCCCAAAGGGGGGGTGGGGGACCCCAGCATTTT. Translated, it gives CSAQRGGGGPQHF.

In its sample, this clonotype was seen many times. The chain is built from TRBV7-9 and TRBJ2-3; 10 bases agree with TRBD2. V shed 5 bases, J shed 6 bases, and the junction held 11 bases outside the gene matches. This CDR3 spans 16 amino acids. The V gene's germline CDR1 is SEHNR and CDR2 FQNEAQ (reference sequence). The CDR3 coding sequence is TGTGCCAGCAGCACCTCTAGCGGGAGTAGTGAGGATACGCAGTATTTT. Its translation is CASSTSSGSSEDTQYF.

J is TRBJ2-1 and V is TRBV5-1, with D tentatively TRBD2 (6 bases). Germline values: CDR1 SGHRS, CDR2 YFSETQ. Deletions cut 7 bases from V and 8 bases from J, with 19 bases between. This CDR3 region has 14 residues. CDR3 bases: TGCGCCAGCGGTCTAGCAGGCTGGGGGGATGAGCAGTTCTTC. It is translated as CASGLAGWGDEQFF.